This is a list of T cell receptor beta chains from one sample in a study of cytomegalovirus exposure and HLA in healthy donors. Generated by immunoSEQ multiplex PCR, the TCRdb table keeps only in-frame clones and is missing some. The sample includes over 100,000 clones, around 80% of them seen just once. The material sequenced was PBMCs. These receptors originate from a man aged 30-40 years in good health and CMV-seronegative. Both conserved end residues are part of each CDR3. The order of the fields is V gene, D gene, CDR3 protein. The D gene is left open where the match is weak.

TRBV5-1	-	CASSWGGGGVGTSGYTF
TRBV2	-	CASSYLREAGANVLTF
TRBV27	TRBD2	CASRGRASGYNEQFF
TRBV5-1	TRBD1	CASSPGGQGYEQYF
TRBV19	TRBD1	CASSPTGTWETQYF
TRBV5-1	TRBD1	CASSPGQGGAGYTF
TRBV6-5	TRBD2	CASRRGLGTDTQYF
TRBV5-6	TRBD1	CASSLQGGNTEAFF
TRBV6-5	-	CASSYSGLTDGYTF
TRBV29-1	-	CSVVPGGRRVASGNTIYF
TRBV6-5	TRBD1	CASSFRTGPDYEQYF
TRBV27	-	CASSLLSVTSTDTQYF
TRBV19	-	CASGGANTGELFF
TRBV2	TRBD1	CASSGPGQGGNTEAFF
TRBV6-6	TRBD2	CASSYASGSTYEQYF
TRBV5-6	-	CASSLGRRDQPQHF
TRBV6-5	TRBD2	CASRRLAGSTDTQYF
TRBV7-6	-	CASSLGGNSPLHF
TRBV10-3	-	CAISEPRREGNTIYF
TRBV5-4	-	CASSAPDGAEIEAFF
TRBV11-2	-	CASSTRSGHLGELFF
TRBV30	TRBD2	CAWSGAAGGYEQYF
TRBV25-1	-	CASSQAGSDNQPQHF
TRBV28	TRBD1	CASSLIGTATDTQYF
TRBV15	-	CATSRDRTDYGYTF
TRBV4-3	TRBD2	CASSQDRSGSDEQFF